This is a list of T cell receptor beta chains from one sample in a study of OX40 agonist ivuxolimab in advanced cancers. Sequencing was performed with immunoSEQ multiplex PCR; in TCRdb, only in-frame clones are kept and a portion is missing. The sample contains fewer than 45,000 clones, roughly 84% of which appear only once. The specimen was CD4+ or CD8+ T cells sorted from blood, collected in a trial of the OX40 agonist ivuxolimab. The source is an adult with an advanced solid tumor such as melanoma, head and neck, liver or kidney cancer. Both conserved end residues are part of each CDR3. Each record gives: V gene, D gene, J gene, clone size, CDR3 protein, CDR3 DNA. The D gene is left open where the match is weak. Not all rows give a size; the values are once, few, many and, for expanded clones, a class.

v_call: TRBV5-1
d_call: .
j_call: TRBJ1-2
clone_size: .
cdr3_aa: CASSFLRGANYGYTF
cdr3_nt: TGCGCCAGCAGCTTTTTGAGGGGAGCCAACTATGGCTACACCTTC

v_call: TRBV6-5
d_call: TRBD1
j_call: TRBJ1-3
clone_size: .
cdr3_aa: CASSYLQGKTNTIYF
cdr3_nt: TGTGCCAGCAGTTACTTACAGGGGAAAACAAACACCATATATTTT

v_call: TRBV7-8
d_call: .
j_call: TRBJ1-1
clone_size: .
cdr3_aa: CASSLVPMNTEAFF
cdr3_nt: TGTGCCAGCAGCTTAGTGCCAATGAACACTGAAGCTTTCTTT

v_call: TRBV7-2
d_call: .
j_call: TRBJ2-5
clone_size: .
cdr3_aa: CASSPGRETQYF
cdr3_nt: TGTGCCAGCAGCCCCGGAAGAGAGACCCAGTACTTC

v_call: TRBV27
d_call: TRBD1
j_call: TRBJ1-1
clone_size: few
cdr3_aa: CASRYRGVNTEAFF
cdr3_nt: TGTGCCAGCAGGTACAGGGGCGTGAACACTGAAGCTTTCTTT

v_call: TRBV5-1
d_call: .
j_call: TRBJ2-2
clone_size: .
cdr3_aa: CASSLHRPNTGELFF
cdr3_nt: TGCGCCAGCAGCTTGCACAGGCCGAACACCGGGGAGCTGTTTTTT

v_call: TRBV5-1
d_call: .
j_call: TRBJ2-7
clone_size: .
cdr3_aa: CASSLARDTLYEQYF
cdr3_nt: TGCGCCAGCAGCTTGGCCAGGGACACTCTCTACGAGCAGTACTTC

v_call: TRBV30
d_call: .
j_call: TRBJ1-5
clone_size: .
cdr3_aa: CAWSEGHRQPQHF
cdr3_nt: TGTGCCTGGAGTGAAGGACACAGACAGCCCCAGCATTTT

v_call: TRBV19
d_call: TRBD1
j_call: TRBJ1-5
clone_size: .
cdr3_aa: CASSRQGGGKSNQPQHF
cdr3_nt: TGTGCCAGTAGTCGACAGGGGGGAGGGAAAAGCAATCAGCCCCAGCATTTT

v_call: TRBV30
d_call: TRBD2
j_call: TRBJ2-5
clone_size: .
cdr3_aa: CAWSGELAGGPGETQYF
cdr3_nt: TGTGCCTGGAGTGGCGAATTAGCGGGAGGGCCGGGGGAGACCCAGTACTTC

v_call: TRBV29-1
d_call: .
j_call: TRBJ1-1
clone_size: .
cdr3_aa: CSVDLLPLPGTVLALNTEAFF
cdr3_nt: TGCAGCGTTGATCTCCTTCCCCTTCCCGGGACGGTCTTGGCCTTGAACACTGAAGCTTTCTTT

v_call: TRBV18
d_call: .
j_call: TRBJ1-1
clone_size: .
cdr3_aa: CASSPDLNTEAFF
cdr3_nt: TGTGCCAGCTCACCCGACTTGAACACTGAAGCTTTCTTT

v_call: TRBV7-2
d_call: TRBD1
j_call: TRBJ2-1
clone_size: .
cdr3_aa: CASSLHSGQTLNEQFF
cdr3_nt: TGTGCCAGCAGCTTACATTCGGGACAGACCCTCAATGAGCAGTTCTTC

v_call: TRBV21-1
d_call: .
j_call: TRBJ2-7
clone_size: .
cdr3_aa: CASRAGPGQGDLPSYEQYF
cdr3_nt: TGTGCCAGCAGGGCCGGACCGGGACAGGGGGATTTACCCTCCTACGAGCAGTACTTC

v_call: TRBV4-2
d_call: .
j_call: TRBJ1-3
clone_size: .
cdr3_aa: CASSMDAGYSGNTIYF
cdr3_nt: TGTGCCAGCAGCATGGACGCAGGTTACTCTGGAAACACCATATATTTT

v_call: TRBV5-1
d_call: .
j_call: TRBJ1-1
clone_size: .
cdr3_aa: CASSLIHRSATEAFF
cdr3_nt: TGCGCCAGCAGCTTGATCCACAGGTCTGCCACTGAAGCTTTCTTT

v_call: TRBV6-5
d_call: .
j_call: TRBJ2-3
clone_size: once
cdr3_aa: CASSYGGTQYF
cdr3_nt: TGTGCCAGCAGTTACGGGGGTACGCAGTATTTT

v_call: TRBV19
d_call: .
j_call: TRBJ1-3
clone_size: .
cdr3_aa: CASSVDGAGGNTIYF
cdr3_nt: TGTGCCAGTAGTGTTGACGGAGCTGGAGGAAACACCATATATTTT

v_call: TRBV7-8
d_call: TRBD1
j_call: TRBJ1-2
clone_size: .
cdr3_aa: CASSSSRDRVIGYGYTF
cdr3_nt: TGTGCCAGCAGCTCGTCCCGGGACAGGGTAATCGGGTATGGCTACACCTTC

v_call: TRBV28
d_call: .
j_call: TRBJ1-4
clone_size: .
cdr3_aa: CASSPTGGGEKLFF
cdr3_nt: TGTGCCAGCAGTCCGACAGGAGGAGGTGAAAAACTGTTTTTT

v_call: TRBV25-1
d_call: TRBD2
j_call: TRBJ2-5
clone_size: .
cdr3_aa: CASSEYPGLAGKETQYF
cdr3_nt: TGTGCCAGCAGTGAATATCCGGGGCTAGCGGGCAAAGAGACCCAGTACTTC

v_call: TRBV7-2
d_call: .
j_call: TRBJ2-2
clone_size: few
cdr3_aa: CASSTSQINTGELFF
cdr3_nt: TGTGCCAGCAGTACTTCACAGATAAACACCGGGGAGCTGTTTTTT

v_call: TRBV6-1
d_call: .
j_call: TRBJ1-5
clone_size: .
cdr3_aa: CASSEWGEGQPQHF
cdr3_nt: TGTGCCAGCAGTGAATGGGGGGAAGGGCAGCCCCAGCATTTT

v_call: TRBV5-1
d_call: .
j_call: TRBJ1-2
clone_size: .
cdr3_aa: CASRPGVTTTHYGYTF
cdr3_nt: TGCGCCAGCCGTCCGGGGGTGACAACAACCCACTATGGCTACACCTTC

v_call: TRBV6-6
d_call: .
j_call: TRBJ1-1
clone_size: .
cdr3_aa: CASSYGSRTNTEAFF
cdr3_nt: TGTGCCAGCAGTTACGGATCGCGGACGAACACTGAAGCTTTCTTT

v_call: TRBV28
d_call: TRBD1
j_call: TRBJ1-2
clone_size: .
cdr3_aa: CASSFPGGSNYGYTF
cdr3_nt: TGTGCCAGCAGTTTCCCAGGGGGCAGTAACTATGGCTACACCTTC

v_call: TRBV10-1
d_call: TRBD1
j_call: TRBJ1-6
clone_size: .
cdr3_aa: CARQGKNSPLHF
cdr3_nt: TGCGCCAGACAGGGGAAGAATTCACCCCTCCACTTT

v_call: TRBV10-2
d_call: TRBD1
j_call: TRBJ1-5
clone_size: .
cdr3_aa: CASSRTGLNQPQHF
cdr3_nt: TGCGCCAGCTCCAGGACAGGCCTTAATCAGCCCCAGCATTTT

v_call: TRBV19
d_call: .
j_call: TRBJ2-1
clone_size: .
cdr3_aa: CAMGDTQSPGSEQFF
cdr3_nt: TGTGCCATGGGGGACACCCAATCCCCGGGGAGTGAGCAGTTCTTC

v_call: TRBV18
d_call: .
j_call: TRBJ1-5
clone_size: .
cdr3_aa: CASSPSNSNQPQHF
cdr3_nt: TGTGCCAGCTCACCAAGCAATAGCAATCAGCCCCAGCATTTT

v_call: TRBV7-2
d_call: .
j_call: TRBJ1-2
clone_size: .
cdr3_aa: CASSLDNYGYTF
cdr3_nt: TGTGCCAGCAGCTTAGACAACTATGGCTACACCTTC

v_call: TRBV14
d_call: TRBD1
j_call: TRBJ1-1
clone_size: .
cdr3_aa: CASSQAHRGLSEAFF
cdr3_nt: TGTGCCAGCAGCCAAGCTCACAGGGGGCTATCTGAAGCTTTCTTT

v_call: TRBV28
d_call: .
j_call: TRBJ1-3
clone_size: .
cdr3_aa: CASSERQITIYF
cdr3_nt: TGTGCCAGCAGCGAACGACAAATCACCATATATTTT

v_call: TRBV2
d_call: TRBD2
j_call: TRBJ2-1
clone_size: .
cdr3_aa: CASRLAGTEQFF
cdr3_nt: TGTGCCAGCAGACTAGCGGGTACTGAGCAGTTCTTC

v_call: TRBV7-2
d_call: .
j_call: TRBJ1-5
clone_size: .
cdr3_aa: CASSLDGNQPQHF
cdr3_nt: TGTGCCAGCAGCTTAGATGGGAATCAGCCCCAGCATTTT

v_call: TRBV27
d_call: .
j_call: TRBJ1-2
clone_size: .
cdr3_aa: CASRDGRGRYGYTF
cdr3_nt: TGTGCCAGCAGGGACGGACGAGGGAGGTATGGCTACACCTTC

v_call: TRBV25-1
d_call: TRBD2
j_call: TRBJ2-7
clone_size: once
cdr3_aa: CASKFGLAGLCEQYF
cdr3_nt: TGTGCCAGCAAATTTGGACTAGCGGGCTTGTGCGAGCAGTACTTC

v_call: TRBV7-8
d_call: .
j_call: TRBJ1-2
clone_size: few
cdr3_aa: CASSSVEGYGYTF
cdr3_nt: TGTGCCAGCAGCTCCGTTGAGGGTTACGGCTACACCTTC

v_call: TRBV5-6
d_call: TRBD1
j_call: TRBJ1-6
clone_size: .
cdr3_aa: CASSPGTGEGSSPLHF
cdr3_nt: TGTGCCAGCAGCCCGGGGACAGGGGAAGGATCCTCACCCCTCCACTTT

v_call: TRBV25-1
d_call: .
j_call: TRBJ2-5
clone_size: .
cdr3_aa: CASSDSGTPQETQYF
cdr3_nt: TGTGCCAGCAGTGATTCCGGGACACCTCAAGAGACCCAGTACTTC

v_call: TRBV4-1
d_call: .
j_call: TRBJ2-5
clone_size: few
cdr3_aa: CASSRGLEAQETQYF
cdr3_nt: TGCGCCAGCAGCCGCGGCCTCGAGGCCCAAGAGACCCAGTACTTC

v_call: TRBV7-3
d_call: .
j_call: TRBJ2-6
clone_size: .
cdr3_aa: CATSQGANVLTF
cdr3_nt: TGTGCCACCTCCCAGGGGGCCAACGTCCTGACTTTC

v_call: TRBV7-2
d_call: .
j_call: TRBJ1-5
clone_size: .
cdr3_aa: CASSQRVGIYSNQPQHF
cdr3_nt: TGTGCCAGCAGCCAAAGGGTTGGGATTTATAGCAATCAGCCCCAGCATTTT

v_call: TRBV5-1
d_call: .
j_call: TRBJ1-3
clone_size: once
cdr3_aa: CASSLAGGSRGNTIYF
cdr3_nt: TGCGCCAGCAGCTTGGCTGGAGGGTCAAGAGGAAACACCATATATTTT

v_call: TRBV11-2
d_call: .
j_call: TRBJ2-2
clone_size: .
cdr3_aa: CASSLPGPGELFF
cdr3_nt: TGTGCCAGCAGCTTACCCGGGCCCGGGGAGCTGTTTTTT

v_call: TRBV5-1
d_call: TRBD2
j_call: TRBJ2-5
clone_size: .
cdr3_aa: CASSQGLAGGGETQYF
cdr3_nt: TGCGCCAGCAGCCAGGGACTAGCGGGGGGAGGCGAGACCCAGTACTTC

v_call: TRBV5-5
d_call: .
j_call: TRBJ1-2
clone_size: .
cdr3_aa: CASSLEGTYGYTF
cdr3_nt: TGTGCCAGCAGCTTAGAGGGGACCTATGGCTACACCTTC

v_call: TRBV11-3
d_call: .
j_call: TRBJ2-4
clone_size: .
cdr3_aa: CASSLGLQNIQYF
cdr3_nt: TGTGCCAGCAGCTTGGGACTGCAAAACATTCAGTACTTC

v_call: TRBV6-6
d_call: TRBD1
j_call: TRBJ2-7
clone_size: .
cdr3_aa: CASEDRGRFYEQYF
cdr3_nt: TGTGCCAGCGAGGACAGGGGTCGATTCTACGAGCAGTACTTC

v_call: TRBV6-1
d_call: TRBD1
j_call: TRBJ2-1
clone_size: few
cdr3_aa: CASSPDRGSYNEQFF
cdr3_nt: TGTGCCAGCAGCCCGGACAGGGGCTCCTACAATGAGCAGTTCTTC

v_call: TRBV2
d_call: TRBD2
j_call: TRBJ2-1
clone_size: .
cdr3_aa: CASRPLAGVVNEQFF
cdr3_nt: TGTGCCAGCAGGCCACTAGCGGGAGTGGTTAATGAGCAGTTCTTC

v_call: TRBV13
d_call: .
j_call: TRBJ2-3
clone_size: .
cdr3_aa: CASSFLGRTDTQYF
cdr3_nt: TGTGCCAGCAGCTTCCTAGGGCGCACAGATACGCAGTATTTT

v_call: TRBV11-3
d_call: TRBD1
j_call: TRBJ2-2
clone_size: .
cdr3_aa: CASSLGGWGQPDTGELFF
cdr3_nt: TGTGCCAGCAGCTTAGGAGGGTGGGGACAGCCCGACACCGGGGAGCTGTTTTTT

v_call: TRBV5-1
d_call: TRBD2
j_call: TRBJ2-3
clone_size: .
cdr3_aa: CASSLLAGETDTQYF
cdr3_nt: TGCGCCAGCAGCTTGCTAGCGGGAGAGACAGATACGCAGTATTTT

v_call: TRBV19
d_call: .
j_call: TRBJ2-2
clone_size: .
cdr3_aa: CASSWGQNTGELFF
cdr3_nt: TGTGCCAGTAGTTGGGGACAGAACACCGGGGAGCTGTTTTTT

v_call: TRBV5-6
d_call: .
j_call: TRBJ2-7
clone_size: .
cdr3_aa: CASSFLTDHIPYEQYF
cdr3_nt: TGTGCCAGCAGCTTCTTGACGGACCACATCCCCTACGAGCAGTACTTC

v_call: TRBV6-6
d_call: .
j_call: TRBJ1-1
clone_size: .
cdr3_aa: CASSYSGELETEAFF
cdr3_nt: TGTGCCAGCAGTTACTCGGGGGAGCTGGAGACTGAAGCTTTCTTT

v_call: TRBV19
d_call: .
j_call: TRBJ1-2
clone_size: few
cdr3_aa: CASSRGTRPLYGYTF
cdr3_nt: TGTGCCAGTAGTCGGGGGACGAGGCCCTTATATGGCTACACCTTC